The present T cell receptor (beta chain) was sequenced within a study of cytomegalovirus exposure and HLA in healthy donors. Study-level results: In an earlier analysis, most TCR beta V segments were productive about 87% or about 30% of the time. The authors reported that TCR beta sequences could predict HLA-A and HLA-B alleles. These predictions were accurate for most subjects in the first cohort. It was likely that a cluster of highly shared sequence variants was a sequencing artifact. The majority of TCR sequences were rare, yet some public TCRs appeared in many donors.

Comments on this clone: Its antigen is unknown.

The PCR contained 60 Vbeta and 13 Jbeta primers. TCRdb's copy holds only in-frame clones and misses some; the assay was immunoSEQ multiplex PCR. The repertoire consists of about 110,000 clones, with 83% occurring once and the leading ten covering under 6.5%. Germline V CDR1 and CDR2: SGHAT, FQNNGV. Trimming left V 2 bases short and J 6 bases short, with 10 bases between. The CDR3 covers 14 residues. The receptor was isolated from a man between 18 and 29 years old in good health and CMV-seronegative. The chain uses TRBV11-2 and TRBJ1-4; a weak D match, TRBD1 (5 bases). Specimen: PBMCs. The CDR3 sequence: CASSLWGEDEKLFF. As DNA, the CDR3 is TGTGCCAGCAGCTTATGGGGGGAGGATGAAAAACTGTTTTTT.